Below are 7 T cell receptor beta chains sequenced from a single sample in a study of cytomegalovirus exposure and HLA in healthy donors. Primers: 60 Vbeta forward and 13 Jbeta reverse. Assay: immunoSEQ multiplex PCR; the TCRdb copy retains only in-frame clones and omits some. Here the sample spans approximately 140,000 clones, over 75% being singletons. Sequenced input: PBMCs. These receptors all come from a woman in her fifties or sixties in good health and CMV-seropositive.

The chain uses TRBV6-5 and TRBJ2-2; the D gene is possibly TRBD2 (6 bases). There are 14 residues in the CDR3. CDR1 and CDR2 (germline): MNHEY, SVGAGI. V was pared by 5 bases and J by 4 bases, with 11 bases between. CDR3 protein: CASSVGLITGELFF. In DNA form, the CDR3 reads TGTGCCAGCAGTGTGGGACTTATCACCGGGGAGCTGTTTTTT.

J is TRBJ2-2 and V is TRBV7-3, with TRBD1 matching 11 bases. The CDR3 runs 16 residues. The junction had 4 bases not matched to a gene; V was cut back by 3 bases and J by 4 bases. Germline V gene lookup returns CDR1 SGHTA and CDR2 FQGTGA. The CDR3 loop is CASSFGTGGVTGELFF. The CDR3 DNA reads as TGTGCCAGCAGCTTTGGGACAGGGGGGGTCACCGGGGAGCTGTTTTTT.

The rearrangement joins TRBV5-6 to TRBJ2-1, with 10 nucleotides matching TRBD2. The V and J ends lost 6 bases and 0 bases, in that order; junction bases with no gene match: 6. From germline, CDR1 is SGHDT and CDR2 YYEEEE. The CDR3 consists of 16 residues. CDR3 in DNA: TGTGCCAGCACCCTAATAGCGGGGGGCTCCTACAATGAGCAGTTCTTC. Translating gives CASTLIAGGSYNEQFF.

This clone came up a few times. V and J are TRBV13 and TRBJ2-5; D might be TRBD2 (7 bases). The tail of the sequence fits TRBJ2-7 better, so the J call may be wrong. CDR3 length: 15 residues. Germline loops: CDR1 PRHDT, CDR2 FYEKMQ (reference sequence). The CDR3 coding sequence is TGTGCCAGCAGCAAAAGAGGGGGGGCCGACTACGAGCAGTACTTC. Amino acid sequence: CASSKRGGADYEQYF.

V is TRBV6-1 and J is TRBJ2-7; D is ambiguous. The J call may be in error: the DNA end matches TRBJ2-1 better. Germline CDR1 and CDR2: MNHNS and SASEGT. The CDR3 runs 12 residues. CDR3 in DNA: TGTGCCAGCGCCCAGGCCTCCTACGAGCAGTTCTTC. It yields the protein CASAQASYEQFF.

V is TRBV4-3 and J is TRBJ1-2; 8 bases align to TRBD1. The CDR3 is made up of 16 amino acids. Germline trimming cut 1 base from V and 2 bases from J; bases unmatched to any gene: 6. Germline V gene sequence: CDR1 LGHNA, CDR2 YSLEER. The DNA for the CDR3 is TGCGCCAGCAGCCAAGGCCGGACAGGGCCAAACTATGGCTACACCTTC. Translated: CASSQGRTGPNYGYTF.

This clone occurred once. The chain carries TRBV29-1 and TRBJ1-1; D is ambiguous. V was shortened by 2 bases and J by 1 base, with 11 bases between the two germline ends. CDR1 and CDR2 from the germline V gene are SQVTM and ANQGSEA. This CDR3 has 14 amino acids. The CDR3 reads CSVEYLSPNTEAFF. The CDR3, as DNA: TGCAGCGTTGAATATCTTTCCCCGAACACTGAAGCTTTCTTT. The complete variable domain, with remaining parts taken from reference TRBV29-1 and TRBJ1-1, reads SAVISQKPSRDICQRGTSLTIQCQVDSQVTMMFWYRQQPGQSLTLIATANQGSEATYESGFVIDKFPISRPNLTFSTLTVSNMSPEDSSIYLCSVEYLSPNTEAFFGQGTRLTVV.